This T cell receptor beta chain emerged from a study of blood T cell repertoires in COVID-19. The CDR3 consists of 16 residues. The junction had 3 bases not matched to a gene; V was cut back by 0 bases and J by 1 base. The germline CDR1 and CDR2 sequences are MNHEY and SMNVEV (reference sequence). Seattle enrolled patients during active infection and tracked them longitudinally. Sequencing was performed with immunoSEQ multiplex PCR; in TCRdb, only in-frame clones are kept and a portion is missing. Here the sample spans some 100,000 clones, 80% to 90% being singletons. The TCR comes from a man between 50 and 59 years old with COVID-19, enrolled during active disease. Sequencing input: peripheral blood. The chain couples TRBV27 to TRBJ2-3; 8 nucleotides match TRBD1. The chain's CDR3 is CASSLSRTGRTDTQYF. The CDR3 coding sequence is TGTGCCAGCAGTTTATCGCGGACAGGGCGCACAGATACGCAGTATTTT.